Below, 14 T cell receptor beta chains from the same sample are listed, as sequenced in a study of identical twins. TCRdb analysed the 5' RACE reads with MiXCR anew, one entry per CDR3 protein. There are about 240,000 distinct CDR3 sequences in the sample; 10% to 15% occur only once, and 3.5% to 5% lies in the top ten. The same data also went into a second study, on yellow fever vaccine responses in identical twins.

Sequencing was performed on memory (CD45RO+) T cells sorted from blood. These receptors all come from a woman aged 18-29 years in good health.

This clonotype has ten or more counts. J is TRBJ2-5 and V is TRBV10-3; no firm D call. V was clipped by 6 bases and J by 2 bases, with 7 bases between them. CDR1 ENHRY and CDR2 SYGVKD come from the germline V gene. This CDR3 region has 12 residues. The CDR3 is CAISEGQETQYF. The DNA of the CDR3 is TGTGCCATCAGCGAAGGGCAAGAGACCCAGTACTTC.

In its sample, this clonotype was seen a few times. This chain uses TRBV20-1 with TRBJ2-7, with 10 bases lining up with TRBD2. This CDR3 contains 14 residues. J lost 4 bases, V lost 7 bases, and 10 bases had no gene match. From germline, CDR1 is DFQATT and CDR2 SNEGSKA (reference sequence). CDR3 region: CSGEALAGAYEQYF. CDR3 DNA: TGCAGTGGAGAGGCCCTAGCGGGGGCATACGAGCAGTACTTC.

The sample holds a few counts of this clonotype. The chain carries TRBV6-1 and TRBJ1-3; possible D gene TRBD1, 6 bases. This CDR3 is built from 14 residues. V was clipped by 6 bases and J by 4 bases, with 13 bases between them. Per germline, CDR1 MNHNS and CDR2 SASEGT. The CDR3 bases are TGTGCCAGCAGGCCTCAGGGGTGGGGAAACACCATATATTTT. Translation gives CASRPQGWGNTIYF.

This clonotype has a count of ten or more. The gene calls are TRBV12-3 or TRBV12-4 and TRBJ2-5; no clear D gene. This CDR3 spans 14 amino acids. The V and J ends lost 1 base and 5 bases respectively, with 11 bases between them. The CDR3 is CASSLGGGIETQYF. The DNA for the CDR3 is TGTGCCAGCAGTTTAGGCGGTGGTATTGAGACCCAGTACTTC.

CDR3 DNA: TGTGCCAGCAGCCGGGGACTAGCGGGGTCCTACTCCTACGAGCAGTACTTC. Protein product: CASSRGLAGSYSYEQYF. The genes are TRBV7-2 and TRBJ2-7, with 13 bases aligning to TRBD2. The CDR3 has 17 amino acids. V was clipped by 5 bases and J by 0 bases; unmatched bases: 7. Germline CDR1 is SGHTA and CDR2 is FQGNSA.

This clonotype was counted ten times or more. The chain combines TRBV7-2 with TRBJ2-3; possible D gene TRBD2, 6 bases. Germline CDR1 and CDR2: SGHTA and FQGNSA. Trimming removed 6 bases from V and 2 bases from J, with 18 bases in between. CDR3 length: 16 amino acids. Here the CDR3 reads CASRLAEGFPTDTQYF. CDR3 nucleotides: TGTGCCAGCAGACTAGCAGAGGGCTTTCCCACAGATACGCAGTATTTT.

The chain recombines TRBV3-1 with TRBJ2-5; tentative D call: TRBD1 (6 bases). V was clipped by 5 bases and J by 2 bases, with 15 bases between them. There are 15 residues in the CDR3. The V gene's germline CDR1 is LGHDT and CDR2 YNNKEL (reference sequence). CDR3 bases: TGTGCCAGCAGCATATGGGGGCCAGGGCAAGAGACCCAGTACTTC. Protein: CASSIWGPGQETQYF.

CDR3: CSASLAGLYEQYF. Here the CDR3 DNA reads TGCAGTGCTAGCCTAGCGGGTCTCTACGAGCAGTACTTC. V gene TRBV20-1 combines with J gene TRBJ2-7; 8 bases match TRBD2. This CDR3 has 13 residues. The trim removed 3 bases at V and 3 bases at J, leaving 4 bases unmatched. The V gene's germline CDR1 is DFQATT and CDR2 SNEGSKA (reference sequence).

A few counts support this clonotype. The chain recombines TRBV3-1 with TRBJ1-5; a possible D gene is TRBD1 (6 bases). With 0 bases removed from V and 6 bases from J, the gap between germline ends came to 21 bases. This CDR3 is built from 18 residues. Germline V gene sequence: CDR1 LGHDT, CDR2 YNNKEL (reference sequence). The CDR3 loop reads CASSQDRPGGGRIQPQHF. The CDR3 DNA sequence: TGTGCCAGCAGCCAAGATCGGCCCGGGGGGGGCAGGATTCAGCCCCAGCATTTT.

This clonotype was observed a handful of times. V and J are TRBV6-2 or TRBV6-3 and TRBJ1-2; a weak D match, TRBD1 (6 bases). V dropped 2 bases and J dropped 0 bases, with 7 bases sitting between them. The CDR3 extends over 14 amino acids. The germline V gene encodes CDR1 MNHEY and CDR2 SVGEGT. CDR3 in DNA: TGTGCCAGCAGTTACGGGGGCACTAACTATGGCTACACCTTC. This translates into CASSYGGTNYGYTF.

The DNA of the CDR3 is TGCGCCAGCAGCCGGAGGACAGGGGGGATCTCCTACGAGCAGTACTTC. Residues: CASSRRTGGISYEQYF. The gene calls are TRBV5-1 and TRBJ2-7; 10 bases are a match to TRBD1. Germline CDR1 is SGHRS and CDR2 is YFSETQ. This CDR3 has 16 residues. V lost 4 bases, J lost 0 bases, and 7 bases stayed unmatched.

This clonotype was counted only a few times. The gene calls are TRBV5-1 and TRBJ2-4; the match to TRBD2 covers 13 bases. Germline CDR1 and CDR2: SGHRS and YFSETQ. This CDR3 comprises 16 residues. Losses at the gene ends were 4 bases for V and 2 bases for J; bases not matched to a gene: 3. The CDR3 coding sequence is TGCGCCAGCAGCACCGGGACTAGCGGGACCAAAAACATTCAGTACTTC. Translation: CASSTGTSGTKNIQYF.

CDR3 sequence: CASSLGAGGQYQETQYF. In nucleotides, the CDR3 is TGTGCCAGCAGCTTAGGAGCGGGAGGGCAGTACCAAGAGACCCAGTACTTC. The rearrangement links TRBV11-2 to TRBJ2-5; 10 bases fit TRBD2. V lost 1 base to trimming and J lost 0 bases; unmatched junction nucleotides: 5. This CDR3 is 17 amino acids long. CDR1 and CDR2 from the germline V gene are SGHAT and FQNNGV.

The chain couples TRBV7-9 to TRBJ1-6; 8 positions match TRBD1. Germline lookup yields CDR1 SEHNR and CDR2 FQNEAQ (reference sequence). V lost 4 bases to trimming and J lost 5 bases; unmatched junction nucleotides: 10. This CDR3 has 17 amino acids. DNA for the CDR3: TGTGCCAGCAGCTCAAGTGGGGGGACAGGCAATAATTCACCCCTCCACTTT. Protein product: CASSSSGGTGNNSPLHF.